The T cell receptor (beta chain) described here comes from a study of T-cell memory formation after mild COVID-19. The study's findings and limits: Contracting CD4+ clones were located mainly in CM and EM, and CD8+ clones in EMRA. Some clones that responded were present in memory (sampled pre-infection), which suggests cross-reactive memory joined. Clones shrinking between day 15 and 85 showed a balanced CD4/CD8 split, and those that grew later tilted toward CD4+.

The CDR3 contains 16 residues. The junction had 4 bases not matched to a gene; V was cut back by 0 bases and J by 2 bases. Germline V gene lookup returns CDR1 LGHDT and CDR2 YNNKEL (reference sequence). Points on this clonotype: Its specificity is unknown.

Sample barcodes and UMIs were carried by the TCR alpha and TCR beta cDNA libraries that 5'RACE generated with constant-segment primers. From the 5' RACE reads, TCRdb called clonotypes with MiXCR, one entry per CDR3 protein. This repertoire shows some 54,000 distinct CDR3 sequences, over 7.5% found once; its top ten account for around 1.2%. The sample consisted of PBMCs or a T cell subset sorted from them (not recorded which). This TCR was recovered from a man between 18 and 29 years old who had mild COVID-19 (a few samples of this study predate the infection). Cell type and time point are not known. The V and J genes are TRBV3-1 and TRBJ1-5; 7 positions agree with TRBD1. CDR3 sequence reads: CASSQDARGGNQPQHF. CDR3 in DNA: TGTGCCAGCAGCCAAGATGCCAGGGGGGGCAATCAGCCCCAGCATTTT. Together with reference TRBV3-1 and TRBJ1-5, the CDR3 gives the full variable domain: DTAVSQTPKYLVTQMGNDKSIKCEQNLGHDTMYWYKQDSKKFLKIMFSYNNKELIINETVPNRFSPKSPDKAHLNLHINSLELGDSAVYFCASSQDARGGNQPQHFGDGTRLSIL.